The rows below give T cell receptor beta chains drawn from one sample of a study of blood T cell repertoires in COVID-19. Profiling relied on immunoSEQ multiplex PCR, and the TCRdb table lists in-frame clones only, not all of them. The sample records under 300,000 clones, roughly 86% being singletons. The sample taken for sequencing was PBMCs or T cells enriched from blood (not recorded which). The receptors come from a woman aged 60-70 years who had recovered from COVID-19. Both conserved end residues are part of each CDR3. D genes are given only for firm matches. Clone size, where shown, is once, few, many, or a class for clones that have expanded.

v_call	j_call	clone_size	d_call	cdr3_nt	cdr3_aa
TRBV6-5	TRBJ1-3	NA	TRBD1	TGTGCCAGCAGTTCGGACAGGGCTTATGGAAACACCATATATTTT	CASSSDRAYGNTIYF
TRBV28	TRBJ2-7	once	NA	TGTGCCAGCAGTTTAGAGGACGAGCAGTACTTC	CASSLEDEQYF
TRBV4-1	TRBJ2-1	NA	TRBD2	TGCGCCACCAAATCAAGACTAGCGGGAGCCGAGCAGTTCTTC	CATKSRLAGAEQFF
TRBV4-1	TRBJ2-3	NA	NA	TGCGCCAGCAGCCTTCTCCAGCGGGACAACACAGATACGCAGTATTTT	CASSLLQRDNTDTQYF
TRBV19	TRBJ2-7	few	NA	TGTGCCAGTCCGGACGGGGGATCCCCCTACGAGCAGTACTTC	CASPDGGSPYEQYF
TRBV28	TRBJ1-1	NA	NA	TGTGCCAGCAGTTTACCCGGGACATTGAACACTGAAGCTTTCTTT	CASSLPGTLNTEAFF
TRBV9	TRBJ2-3	NA	NA	TGTGCCAGCAGCGTCTACACAGATACGCAGTATTTT	CASSVYTDTQYF
TRBV3-1/TRBV3-2	TRBJ1-4	NA	NA	TGTGCCAGCAGCCAAGATCGGTGGGGCTTTGATGAAAAACTGTTTTTT	CASSQDRWGFDEKLFF
TRBV14	TRBJ2-1	NA	NA	TGTGCCAGCAGCCCTGTGGGGGGTCGGGACGATGAGCAGTTCTTC	CASSPVGGRDDEQFF
TRBV5-6	TRBJ2-1	NA	TRBD2	TGTGCCAGCATACAATTAGCGGGAGCCTACAATGAGCAGTTCTTC	CASIQLAGAYNEQFF
TRBV12-5	TRBJ1-6	NA	NA	TGTGCTAGTGGGCGGGGCGGGAATTCACCCCTCCACTTT	CASGRGGNSPLHF
TRBV3-1/TRBV3-2	TRBJ1-1	once	TRBD1	TGTGCCAGCAGCTTGAGTCCGGGACAGACATATGGGTACACTGAAGCTTTCTTT	CASSLSPGQTYGYTEAFF
TRBV2	TRBJ2-7	NA	NA	TGTGCCAGCAAGGAGCTCTACGAGCAGTACTTC	CASKELYEQYF
TRBV2	TRBJ1-5	NA	NA	TGTGCCAGCAGTGGGGGAGGAGCACCGGGCTGGGGCAATCAGCCCCAGCATTTT	CASSGGGAPGWGNQPQHF
TRBV29-1	TRBJ1-2	NA	TRBD1	TGCAGCGTGGGACAGTTCGATGGCTACACCTTC	CSVGQFDGYTF